These T cell receptor beta chains were read from a single sample in a study of regulatory T cells in long-lasting Graves disease. TCRdb passed the multiplex PCR reads through MiXCR, listing each CDR3 protein once. The sample has hundreds of thousands of distinct CDR3 sequences; roughly 15% are singletons. These data were also reused for a study on T cells in Graves' hyperthyroidism and ophthalmopathy.

The specimen comprised peripheral blood mononuclear cells (PBMCs), sampled at new diagnosis, from a patient treated with antithyroid drugs. The receptor set was obtained from a woman aged 25 to 45 with Graves disease. CDR3s include the opening cysteine and the closing phenylalanine or tryptophan. The D gene is left open where the match is weak. Some rows have no size entry. The others give once, few or many, or a class for an expanded clone.

TRBV2,TRBJ2-3,NA,many,TGTGCCAGCAGGAACCGTCAAAGGGGGTGGCTAACCACGGGAGGAGATACGCAGTATTTT,CASRNRQRGWLTTGGDTQYF
TRBV7-8,TRBJ2-7,NA,many,TGTGCCAGCAGCTCAGGACGGAGTACCTCCTACGAGCAGTACTTC,CASSSGRSTSYEQYF
TRBV28,TRBJ2-5,TRBD2,NA,TGTGCCAGCAGCCCACGGAGCGGGAGGGCCGTCTTAGGGACCCAGTACTTC,CASSPRSGRAVLGTQYF
TRBV5-1,TRBJ2-6,NA,NA,TGCGCCAGCAGCTTTTCCCCGGGGGATTTTGGGGCCAACGTCCTGACTTTC,CASSFSPGDFGANVLTF
TRBV6-2/TRBV6-3,TRBJ1-4,NA,many,TGTGCCAGCAGTTACTCGCTCGGGGTTGGAAAACTGTTTTTT,CASSYSLGVGKLFF
TRBV7-9,TRBJ2-5,NA,few,TGTGCCAGCAGCTTATACCCAAGCGAGGAGACCCAGTACTTC,CASSLYPSEETQYF
TRBV27,TRBJ1-1,NA,NA,TGTGCCAGCGGGATGACAGAGAACACTGAAGCTTTCTTT,CASGMTENTEAFF
TRBV19,TRBJ2-6,NA,few,TGTGCCAGTAGGAAAGAGGGGCCTGGGGCCAACGTCCTGACTTTC,CASRKEGPGANVLTF
TRBV29-1,TRBJ1-3,NA,NA,TGCAGCGTCTCAGGGGTGCTGGGAAACACCATATATTTT,CSVSGVLGNTIYF
TRBV11-2,TRBJ2-4,NA,many,TGTGCCAGCAGCTTAGTAGGTCACCTCGAGCACATTCAGTACTTC,CASSLVGHLEHIQYF
TRBV30,TRBJ2-7,NA,few,TGTGCCTGGAGTGTTTCGCTTTACGAGCAGTACTTC,CAWSVSLYEQYF
TRBV7-9,TRBJ2-7,TRBD2,NA,TGTGCCAGCAGCCCTCGGGGGGCGGGAGGGACCTACGAGCAGTACTTC,CASSPRGAGGTYEQYF
TRBV19,TRBJ1-2,NA,NA,TGTGCCAGTGGCAACAGTTTAGCTAACTATGGCTACACCTTC,CASGNSLANYGYTF
TRBV5-1,TRBJ2-1,TRBD2,NA,TGCGCCAGCAGCTTGGTGGCTAGCGGGAGGTACAATGAGCAGTTCTTC,CASSLVASGRYNEQFF
TRBV19,TRBJ1-5,TRBD1,NA,TGTGCCAGTAGTTCAAGACAGGGCTTGGCGCCCCAGCATTTT,CASSSRQGLAPQHF
TRBV5-1,TRBJ1-1,NA,NA,TGCGCCAGCAGCTTGGATGGGGGATCGGACACTGAAGCTTTCTTT,CASSLDGGSDTEAFF
TRBV9,TRBJ2-2,NA,few,TGTGCCAGCAGCACCCGGGACCTTGGGACCGGGGAGCTGTTTTTT,CASSTRDLGTGELFF
TRBV7-3,TRBJ2-7,NA,many,TGTGCCAGCAGCCCTACAGGAGTTGGCGAGCAGTACTTC,CASSPTGVGEQYF
TRBV28,TRBJ1-1,NA,many,TGTGCCAGCAGTTTAAGCAGGAGGGGCACTGAAGCTTTCTTT,CASSLSRRGTEAFF
TRBV19,TRBJ2-1,TRBD2,NA,TGTGCCAGTACGACTAGCGGGAGTTTCCATGAGCAGTTCTTC,CASTTSGSFHEQFF
TRBV29-1,TRBJ1-5,TRBD1,NA,TGCAGCGTTGTTGGGACAGGGGGAAATCAGCCCCAGCATTTT,CSVVGTGGNQPQHF
TRBV18,TRBJ1-2,NA,NA,TGTGCCAGCTCACCGCTTGGCGGGTTCTACACCTTC,CASSPLGGFYTF
TRBV29-1,TRBJ1-1,TRBD1,many,TGCAGCGTCACCGGGACAGCCAGCGGCACTGAAGCTTTCTTT,CSVTGTASGTEAFF
TRBV30,TRBJ2-7,TRBD2,NA,TGTGCCTGGGCGGGGGGGGAGGCCTACGAGCAGTACTTC,CAWAGGEAYEQYF
TRBV7-8,TRBJ2-2,NA,many,TGTGCCAGCTGCGATGCGCGGATAAACACCGGGGAGCTGTTTTTT,CASCDARINTGELFF
TRBV7-3,TRBJ2-3,TRBD1,NA,TGTGCCAGCAGCGCGGAAATCGGGACAGATGCGCAGTATTTT,CASSAEIGTDAQYF
TRBV5-1,TRBJ2-1,TRBD2,many,TGCGCCAGCAGCCCCCAAGCGGGAGGGCCCTACAATGAGCAGTTCTTC,CASSPQAGGPYNEQFF
TRBV20-1,TRBJ2-7,TRBD2,many,TGCAGTGCTAGGTTGGCTAGCGGCCCCTACGAGCAGTACTTC,CSARLASGPYEQYF
TRBV2,TRBJ2-1,NA,many,TGTGCCAGCAGGAGGACTGCGTGGGATGAGCAGTTCTTC,CASRRTAWDEQFF
TRBV19,TRBJ2-3,NA,few,TGTGCCAGTAGTATGGGCAGGGCAACAGATACGCAGTATTTT,CASSMGRATDTQYF
TRBV28,TRBJ1-5,NA,few,TGTGCCAGCAGTCTCGGGACGGGGCATTCTAATCAGCCCCAGCATTTT,CASSLGTGHSNQPQHF
TRBV6-1,TRBJ2-1,TRBD2,once,TGTGCCAGCAGTCCCCCGGGACTAGCGGAGCACAATGAGCAGTTCTTC,CASSPPGLAEHNEQFF
TRBV27,TRBJ2-3,NA,few,TGTGCCAGCAGTTACCGCTTCACGCAGTATTTT,CASSYRFTQYF
TRBV7-9,TRBJ2-3,TRBD1,many,TGTGCCAGCAGCTCGGGGACAGGGGGCGCACATACGCAGTATTTT,CASSSGTGGAHTQYF
TRBV28,TRBJ2-1,NA,NA,TGTGCCAGCAGCAACGCGGGGGAGCAGTTCTTC,CASSNAGEQFF
TRBV29-1,TRBJ2-1,TRBD2,NA,TGCAGCGTTGAAGATCATGGCGGGAGGTTTGAGCAGTTCTTC,CSVEDHGGRFEQFF
TRBV7-3,TRBJ1-6,NA,many,TGTGCCAGCAGCTTAAGCGAGCGGGGCAGAAATTCACCCCTCCACTTT,CASSLSERGRNSPLHF
TRBV20-1,TRBJ2-3,TRBD2,many,TGCAGTGCTAGAGCTAGCGGGAGCGTTCCAGATACGCAGTATTTT,CSARASGSVPDTQYF
TRBV28,TRBJ1-1,NA,many,TGTGCCAGCAGTCCCTCGGGGGCCCGGAACACTGAAGCTTTCTTT,CASSPSGARNTEAFF
TRBV2,TRBJ1-5,NA,many,TGTGCCAGCAGTGAGGGGTTACAGCCCCAGCATTTT,CASSEGLQPQHF
TRBV28,TRBJ1-2,TRBD1,few,TGTGCCAGCAGGATCCGCGGGACAGGGTTGTTTGGCTACACCTTC,CASRIRGTGLFGYTF
TRBV27,TRBJ2-4,TRBD2,many,TGTGCCAGCAGTTTAGGCGGGAGGGCCGATGGCATTCAGTACTTC,CASSLGGRADGIQYF
TRBV30,TRBJ2-7,TRBD1,NA,TGTGCCTGGAGTGCAAGCGGGACAGGGAGCTACGAGCAGTACTTC,CAWSASGTGSYEQYF
TRBV2,TRBJ2-3,NA,many,TGTGCCAGCATCTTGTTGACCGCAGGGGATACGCAGTATTTT,CASILLTAGDTQYF
TRBV4-2,TRBJ2-7,TRBD2,NA,TGTGCCAGCAGCCAAGATCGGGGGGCCTACGAGCAGTACTTC,CASSQDRGAYEQYF
TRBV2,TRBJ1-1,NA,many,TGTGCCAGCAGTGACCCGGCTCCAGGTGGGGCTTTCTTT,CASSDPAPGGAFF
TRBV6-1,TRBJ1-2,NA,few,TGTGCCAGCAGCCGCTTCTATCAGGCTCGAGAAAACTATGGCTACACCTTC,CASSRFYQARENYGYTF
TRBV18,TRBJ2-1,TRBD1,NA,TGTGCCAGCTCACCCGTCGGGACAGGGGGCTTGAATGAGCAGTTCTTC,CASSPVGTGGLNEQFF
TRBV5-6,TRBJ2-4,NA,NA,TGTGCCAGCAGCTATGATCTACAAAACATTCAGTACTTC,CASSYDLQNIQYF
TRBV12-3/TRBV12-4,TRBJ1-1,NA,many,TGTGCCAGCAGACACCCAGCCATGAACACTGAAGCTTTCTTT,CASRHPAMNTEAFF
TRBV5-1,TRBJ2-3,TRBD2,many,TGTGCCAGCAGCCTTCTAGCGGGAGGGACAGATACGCAGTATTTT,CASSLLAGGTDTQYF
TRBV11-2,TRBJ1-2,NA,many,TGTGCCAGCAGGACCACAGGACGCCCCTATGGCTACACCTTC,CASRTTGRPYGYTF
TRBV7-9,TRBJ2-7,NA,many,TGTGCCAGCAGCGTAGCCGGGACCAACTACGAGCAGTACTTC,CASSVAGTNYEQYF
TRBV27,TRBJ2-2,NA,few,TGTGCCAGCAGTCCTCACTCGCCATGGGCAGGGCTACAGGTTGGCACCGGGGAGCTGTTTTTT,CASSPHSPWAGLQVGTGELFF